This T cell receptor (beta chain) was documented in a study of vaccination effects on CD4 cells after COVID-19. Across the study: All study participants received two doses of BNT162b2 or mRNA-1273 vaccine.

Study-wide results and caveats: From healthy vaccinees, only 1 of 255 vaccine-induced clones also reacted to common cold coronaviruses.

This clone was seen only once. The target antigen is unknown. Before sequencing took place, the ViraFEST assay used viral peptide pools to expand antigen-specific CD4+ T cells. Isolation of CD4+ T cells took place after about nine days of culture. Nucleocapsid antibody tests were negative, and the vaccine recipients had no prior SARS-CoV-2 infection. IL-2 medium supplanted half the medium on days 3 and 7. The repertoire was sequenced with immunoSEQ multiplex PCR; TCRdb's copy has only in-frame clones and lacks some. The repertoire holds tens of thousands of clones, 74% seen once, with about 3.5% in the top ten. This sequence was found in a human donor who received a COVID-19 vaccine. This sample comprised CD4+ T cells from PBMCs cultured with SARS-CoV-2 spike peptides, obtained before COVID-19 vaccination.

The CDR3: CASSYSLEGNEQFF. The CDR3 DNA sequence: TGTGCCAGCAGTTACTCCCTAGAAGGCAATGAGCAGTTCTTC. V is TRBV6-5 and J is TRBJ2-1; unclear D gene. Germline loops: CDR1 MNHEY, CDR2 SVGAGI. This CDR3 has 14 residues. The V gene lost 0 bases and the J gene lost 6 bases, with 9 bases spanning the gap.